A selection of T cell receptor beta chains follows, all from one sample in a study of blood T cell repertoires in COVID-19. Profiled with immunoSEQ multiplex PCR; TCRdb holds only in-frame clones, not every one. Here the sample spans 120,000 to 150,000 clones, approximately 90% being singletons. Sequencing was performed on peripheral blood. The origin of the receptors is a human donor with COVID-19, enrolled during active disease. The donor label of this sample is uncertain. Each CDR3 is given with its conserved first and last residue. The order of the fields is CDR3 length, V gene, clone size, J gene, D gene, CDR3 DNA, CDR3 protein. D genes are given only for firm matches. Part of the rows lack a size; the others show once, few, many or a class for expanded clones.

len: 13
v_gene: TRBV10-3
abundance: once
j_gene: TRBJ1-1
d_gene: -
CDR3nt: TGTGCCATCAGTGGACGGGGGAACACTGAAGCTTTCTTT
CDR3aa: CAISGRGNTEAFF

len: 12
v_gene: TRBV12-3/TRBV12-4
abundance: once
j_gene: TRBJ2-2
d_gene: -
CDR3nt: TGTGCCAGCAGTCCGGACACCGGGGAGCTGTTTTTT
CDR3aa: CASSPDTGELFF

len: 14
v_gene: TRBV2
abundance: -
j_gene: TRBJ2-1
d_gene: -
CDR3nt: TGTGCCAGCAGAGCCTTTGGAGCGGTCGATGAGCAGTTCTTC
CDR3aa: CASRAFGAVDEQFF

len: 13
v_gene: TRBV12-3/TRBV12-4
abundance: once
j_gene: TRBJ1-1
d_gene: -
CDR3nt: TGTGCCAGCAACCAGGGAAGGGTCACTGAAGCTTTCTTT
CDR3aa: CASNQGRVTEAFF

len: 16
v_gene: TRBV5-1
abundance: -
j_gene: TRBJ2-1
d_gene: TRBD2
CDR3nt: TGCGCCAGCAGCTTGGCCGGCACTAGCGGGTACAATGAGCAGTTCTTC
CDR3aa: CASSLAGTSGYNEQFF

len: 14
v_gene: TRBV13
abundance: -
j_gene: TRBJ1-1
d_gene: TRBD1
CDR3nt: TGTGCCAGCAGCCGGGACAGGGTGGGGACTGAAGCTTTCTTT
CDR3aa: CASSRDRVGTEAFF

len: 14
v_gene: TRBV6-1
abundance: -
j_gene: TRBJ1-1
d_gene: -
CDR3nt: TGTGCCAGCAGTGAGGCAGGCAGGGACACTGAAGCTTTCTTT
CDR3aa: CASSEAGRDTEAFF

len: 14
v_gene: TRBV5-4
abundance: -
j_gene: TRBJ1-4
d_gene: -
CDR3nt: TGTGCCAGCAGCTTACAGTCGGGGAATGAAAAACTGTTTTTT
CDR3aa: CASSLQSGNEKLFF

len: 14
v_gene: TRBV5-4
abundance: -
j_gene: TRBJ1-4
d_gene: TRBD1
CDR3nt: TGTGCCAGCAGCCGACAGGGTGGGGATGAAAAACTGTTTTTT
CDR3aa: CASSRQGGDEKLFF

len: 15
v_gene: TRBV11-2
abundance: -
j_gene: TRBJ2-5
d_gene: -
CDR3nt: TGTGCCAGCAGCTCCCTGATGGGCAGCCAAGAGACCCAGTACTTC
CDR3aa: CASSSLMGSQETQYF

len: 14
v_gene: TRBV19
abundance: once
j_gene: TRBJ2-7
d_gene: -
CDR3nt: TGTGCCAGTAGTTCTCAGGAAGGCCCCTACGAGCAGTACTTC
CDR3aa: CASSSQEGPYEQYF

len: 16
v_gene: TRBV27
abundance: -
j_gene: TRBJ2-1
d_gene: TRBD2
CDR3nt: TGTGCCAGCAGATCCCCGAGGGGACTAGCGGCCAATGAGCAGTTCTTC
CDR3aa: CASRSPRGLAANEQFF

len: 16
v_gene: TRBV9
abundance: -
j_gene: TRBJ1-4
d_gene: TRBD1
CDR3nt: TGTGCCAGCAGCGTGTCCATCAGGGGGACTAATGAAAAACTGTTTTTT
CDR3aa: CASSVSIRGTNEKLFF

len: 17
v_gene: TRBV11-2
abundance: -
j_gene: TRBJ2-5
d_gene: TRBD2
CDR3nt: TGTGCCAGCAGCCCAGGGAGGGGACTAGCGGGAGAAGAGACCCAGTACTTC
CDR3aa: CASSPGRGLAGEETQYF

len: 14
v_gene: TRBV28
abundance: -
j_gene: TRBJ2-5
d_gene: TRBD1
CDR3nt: TGTGCCAGCAGTCCGGCAGGGGGCGAGGAGACCCAGTACTTC
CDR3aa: CASSPAGGEETQYF

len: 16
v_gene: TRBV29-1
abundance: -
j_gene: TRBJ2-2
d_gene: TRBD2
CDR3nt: TGCAGCGTTGACTTTGGAGCGGGAGGGAACACCGGGGAGCTGTTTTTT
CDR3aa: CSVDFGAGGNTGELFF

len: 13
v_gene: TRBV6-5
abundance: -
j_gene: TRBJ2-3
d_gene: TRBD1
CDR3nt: TGTGCCAGCACGAGGGGGCCCACAGATACGCAGTATTTT
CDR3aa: CASTRGPTDTQYF

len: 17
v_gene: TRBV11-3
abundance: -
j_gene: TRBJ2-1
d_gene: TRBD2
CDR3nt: TGTGCCAGCAGCTTGCGCGATCGGAGCGGGAGGGCAGTCCAGCAGTTCTTC
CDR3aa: CASSLRDRSGRAVQQFF

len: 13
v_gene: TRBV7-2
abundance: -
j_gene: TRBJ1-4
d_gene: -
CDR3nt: TGTGCCAGCAGCGTAAACACGGTCGGGGAACTGTTTTTT
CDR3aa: CASSVNTVGELFF

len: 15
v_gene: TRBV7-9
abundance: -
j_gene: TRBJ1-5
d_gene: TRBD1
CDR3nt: TGTGCCAGCAGCCCGGAAGACAGGGCGGATCAGCCCCAGCATTTT
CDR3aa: CASSPEDRADQPQHF

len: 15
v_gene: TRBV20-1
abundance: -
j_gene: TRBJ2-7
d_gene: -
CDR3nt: TGCAGTGCTAGTAAGGCTGCAGGGGTCTCCTACGAGCAGTACTTC
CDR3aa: CSASKAAGVSYEQYF

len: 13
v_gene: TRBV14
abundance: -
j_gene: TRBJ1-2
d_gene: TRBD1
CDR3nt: TGTGCCAGCAGCGCAACAGGGGCGGCTGGCTACACCTTC
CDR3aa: CASSATGAAGYTF

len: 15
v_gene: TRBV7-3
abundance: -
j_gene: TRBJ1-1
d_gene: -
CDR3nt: TGTGCCAGCAGCCCCAGCGGGCTGATGAACACTGAAGCTTTCTTT
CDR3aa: CASSPSGLMNTEAFF

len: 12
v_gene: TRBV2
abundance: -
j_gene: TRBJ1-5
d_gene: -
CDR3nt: TGTGCCAGCAGTGGAACTAATCAGCCCCAGCATTTT
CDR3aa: CASSGTNQPQHF

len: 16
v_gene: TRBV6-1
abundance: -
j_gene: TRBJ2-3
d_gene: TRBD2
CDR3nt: TGTGCCAGCAGTGATCAGGGACTAGGAGTCCCAGATACGCAGTATTTT
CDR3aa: CASSDQGLGVPDTQYF

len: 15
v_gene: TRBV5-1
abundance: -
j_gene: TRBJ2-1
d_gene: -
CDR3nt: TGCGCCAGCAGCTTGGCCGGAACAGGCTTCAATGAGCAGTTCTTC
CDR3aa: CASSLAGTGFNEQFF

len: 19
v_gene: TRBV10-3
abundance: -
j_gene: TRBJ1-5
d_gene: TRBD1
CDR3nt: TGTGCCATCAGTGAGTCGAAGGGTGGACAGGGGGCGACATGGCAGCCCCAGCATTTT
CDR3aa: CAISESKGGQGATWQPQHF

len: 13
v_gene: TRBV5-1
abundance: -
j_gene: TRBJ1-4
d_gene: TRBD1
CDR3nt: TGCGCCAGCAGGGGGACAGGGACGGGAAAACTGTTTTTT
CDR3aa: CASRGTGTGKLFF

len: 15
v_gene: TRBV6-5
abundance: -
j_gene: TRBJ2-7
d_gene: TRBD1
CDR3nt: TGTGCCAGCAGTTACTCGAGGGCAGGGGGTTACGAGCAGTACTTC
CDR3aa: CASSYSRAGGYEQYF

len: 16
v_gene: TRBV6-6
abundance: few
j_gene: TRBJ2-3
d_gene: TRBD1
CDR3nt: TGTGCCAGCAGTTCCCGGACAGGGGGTAGGACAGATACGCAGTATTTT
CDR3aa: CASSSRTGGRTDTQYF

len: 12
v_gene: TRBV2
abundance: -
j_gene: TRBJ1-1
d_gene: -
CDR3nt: TGTGCCAGCAGACTCGGGGACACTGAAGCTTTCTTT
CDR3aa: CASRLGDTEAFF

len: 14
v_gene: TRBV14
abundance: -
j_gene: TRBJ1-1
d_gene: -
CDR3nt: TGTGCCAGCAGCCAGATGGGCCGGGGGACTGAAGCTTTCTTT
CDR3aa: CASSQMGRGTEAFF

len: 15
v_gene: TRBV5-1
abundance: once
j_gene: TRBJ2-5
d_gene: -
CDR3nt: TGCGCCAGCAGCTTATGGGGGGGCCTTCAAGAGACCCAGTACTTC
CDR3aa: CASSLWGGLQETQYF

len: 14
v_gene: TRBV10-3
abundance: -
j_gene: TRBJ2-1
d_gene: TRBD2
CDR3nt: TGTGCCATCGGGGGGGGGAGTTCCTACAATGAGCAGTTCTTC
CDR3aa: CAIGGGSSYNEQFF

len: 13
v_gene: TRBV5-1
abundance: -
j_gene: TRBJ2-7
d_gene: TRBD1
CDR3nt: TGCGCCAGCAGCTTGGACAGGGGGTACGAGCAGTACTTC
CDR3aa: CASSLDRGYEQYF

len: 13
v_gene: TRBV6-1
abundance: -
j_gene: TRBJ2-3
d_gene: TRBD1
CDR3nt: TGTGCCAGCAGTGAACAGGGGGCAGATACGCAGTATTTT
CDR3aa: CASSEQGADTQYF

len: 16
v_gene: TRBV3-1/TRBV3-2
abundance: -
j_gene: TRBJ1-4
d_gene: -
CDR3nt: TGTGCCAGCAGCCAAGAGTATACAGACCGTAATGAAAAACTGTTTTTT
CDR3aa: CASSQEYTDRNEKLFF

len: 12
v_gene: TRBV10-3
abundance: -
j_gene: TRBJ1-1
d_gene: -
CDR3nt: TGTGCCATCAAGACAGAGAACACTGAAGCTTTCTTT
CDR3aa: CAIKTENTEAFF

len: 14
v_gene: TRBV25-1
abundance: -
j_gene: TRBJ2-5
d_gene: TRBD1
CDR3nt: TGTGCCAGCAGTGAACGCGCAGGGGGAGAGACCCAGTACTTC
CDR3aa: CASSERAGGETQYF

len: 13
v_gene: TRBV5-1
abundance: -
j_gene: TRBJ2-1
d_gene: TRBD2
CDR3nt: TGCGCCAGCAGTCTAGCGGAATTCAATGAGCAGTTCTTC
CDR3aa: CASSLAEFNEQFF

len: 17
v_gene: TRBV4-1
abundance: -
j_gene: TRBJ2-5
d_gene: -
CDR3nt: TGCGCCAGCAGCCAAGTAGAGGCGGGGAAGGGCGGAGGGACCCAGTACTTC
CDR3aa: CASSQVEAGKGGGTQYF

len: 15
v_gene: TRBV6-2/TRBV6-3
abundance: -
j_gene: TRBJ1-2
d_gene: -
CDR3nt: TGTGCCAGCAGTTACTCGACTCCAAGGAGCTATGGCTACACCTTC
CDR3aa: CASSYSTPRSYGYTF

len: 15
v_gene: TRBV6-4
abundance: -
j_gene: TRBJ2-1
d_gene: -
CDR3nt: TGTGCCAGCGGCCTCGGGATCCACAGCTACAATGAGCAGTTCTTC
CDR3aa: CASGLGIHSYNEQFF

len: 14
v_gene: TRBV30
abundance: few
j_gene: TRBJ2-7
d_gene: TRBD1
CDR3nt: TGTGCCTGGAGCCGAGGGACAGAGACCTACGAGCAGTACTTC
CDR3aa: CAWSRGTETYEQYF

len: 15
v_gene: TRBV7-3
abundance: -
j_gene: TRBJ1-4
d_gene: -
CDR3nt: TGTGCCAGCAGCCTGATGAGGGCAACTAATGAAAAACTGTTTTTT
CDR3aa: CASSLMRATNEKLFF

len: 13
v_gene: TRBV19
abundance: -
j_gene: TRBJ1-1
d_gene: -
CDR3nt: TGTGCCAGTAATGTCGGTTCGAACACTGAAGCTTTCTTT
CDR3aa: CASNVGSNTEAFF

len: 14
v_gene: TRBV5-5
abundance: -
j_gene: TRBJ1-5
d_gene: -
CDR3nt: TGTGCCAGCAGCTTCTGGAGGAGCAATCAGCCCCAGCATTTT
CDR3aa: CASSFWRSNQPQHF

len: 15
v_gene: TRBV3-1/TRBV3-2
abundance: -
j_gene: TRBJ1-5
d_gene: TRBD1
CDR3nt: TGTGCCAGCAATACAGGGGGGCTTGGCAATCAGCCCCAGCATTTT
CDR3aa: CASNTGGLGNQPQHF

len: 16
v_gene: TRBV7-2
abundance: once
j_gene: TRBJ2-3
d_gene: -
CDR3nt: TGTGCCAGCAGCATGGGAGGTGAGCGGAGCACAGATACGCAGTATTTT
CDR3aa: CASSMGGERSTDTQYF

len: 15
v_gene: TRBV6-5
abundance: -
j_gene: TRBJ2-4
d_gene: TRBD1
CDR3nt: TGTGCCAGCAGTTACTCGTATGGGACAGAAAACATTCAGTACTTC
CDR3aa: CASSYSYGTENIQYF

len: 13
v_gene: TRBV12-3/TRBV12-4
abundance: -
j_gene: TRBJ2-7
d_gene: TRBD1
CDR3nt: TGTGCCAGCAGTTATGGGACAGGGGACGAGCAGTACTTC
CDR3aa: CASSYGTGDEQYF

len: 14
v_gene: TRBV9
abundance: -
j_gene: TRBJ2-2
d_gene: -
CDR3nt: TGTGCCAGCGGGAGGACAGGGAACACCGGGGAGCTGTTTTTT
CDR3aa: CASGRTGNTGELFF

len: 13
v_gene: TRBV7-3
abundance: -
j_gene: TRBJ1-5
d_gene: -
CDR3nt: TGTGCCAGCAGCTTAGAGGAAGGTCAGCCCCAGCATTTT
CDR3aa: CASSLEEGQPQHF

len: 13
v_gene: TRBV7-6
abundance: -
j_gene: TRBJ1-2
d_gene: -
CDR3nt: TGTGCCAGCAGCGCTACACACAGGGACGGCTACACCTTC
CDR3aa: CASSATHRDGYTF

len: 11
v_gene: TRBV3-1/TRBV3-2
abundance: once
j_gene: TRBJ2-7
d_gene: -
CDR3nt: TGTGCCAGCAGCGGACAGTACGAGCAGTACTTC
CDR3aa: CASSGQYEQYF

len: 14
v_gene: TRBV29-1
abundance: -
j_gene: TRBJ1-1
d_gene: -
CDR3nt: TGCAGCGTTGAGGCGATACAGGGAGAGACTGAAGCTTTCTTT
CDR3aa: CSVEAIQGETEAFF

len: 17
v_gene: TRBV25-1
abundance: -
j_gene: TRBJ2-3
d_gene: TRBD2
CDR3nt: TGTGCCAGCAGTGTAACCGGGACTAGCGGGGACACAGATACGCAGTATTTT
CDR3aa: CASSVTGTSGDTDTQYF

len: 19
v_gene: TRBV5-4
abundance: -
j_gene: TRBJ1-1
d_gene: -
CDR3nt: TGTGCCAGCAGCTTGGGAGGGTTAAGGCTATGGAATCTGAACACTGAAGCTTTCTTT
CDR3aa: CASSLGGLRLWNLNTEAFF

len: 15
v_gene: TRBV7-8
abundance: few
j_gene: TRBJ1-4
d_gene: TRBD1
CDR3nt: TGTGCCAGCAGCCACGCGACAGGGGATAGGGAAAAACTGTTTTTT
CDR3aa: CASSHATGDREKLFF